Here is one T cell receptor beta chain with its context. Its antigen remains unidentified. Sequencing ends 3 residues short of the CDR3 end; the germline J gene provides the rest. The CDR3 runs 15 residues. Per the germline V gene, CDR1 is LNHDA and CDR2 is SQIVND (reference sequence). V lost 4 bases, J lost 4 bases, and 16 bases lay in between. Caucasian heritage predominated among both patients and controls. Replacement immunoglobulin had been given to every CVID subject for at least one year. This entry belongs to a study of T cell clonality in common variable immunodeficiency. General study results and limits: Compared with healthy controls, CVID subjects showed increased TCRbeta clonality, mostly in about a third. Repertoire-complication correlations in CVID were limited by patient heterogeneity. Common variable immunodeficiency TCR beta sequences reportedly had fewer deletions and N-nucleotide insertions.

Sequenced by immunoSEQ multiplex PCR; TCRdb stores in-frame clones only, minus some. Listed for the sample are about 23,000 clones, none seen a single time. The sequenced sample was peripheral blood mononuclear cells. The V call is TRBV19, the J call TRBJ1-2; tentative D call: TRBD1 (5 bases). This sequence originates from a human donor with common variable immunodeficiency. CDR3 amino acids: CASSTGGVNSYGYTF. Incomplete CDR3 DNA: TGTGCCAGTAGTACGGGGGGAGTGAATAGCTATGGC.